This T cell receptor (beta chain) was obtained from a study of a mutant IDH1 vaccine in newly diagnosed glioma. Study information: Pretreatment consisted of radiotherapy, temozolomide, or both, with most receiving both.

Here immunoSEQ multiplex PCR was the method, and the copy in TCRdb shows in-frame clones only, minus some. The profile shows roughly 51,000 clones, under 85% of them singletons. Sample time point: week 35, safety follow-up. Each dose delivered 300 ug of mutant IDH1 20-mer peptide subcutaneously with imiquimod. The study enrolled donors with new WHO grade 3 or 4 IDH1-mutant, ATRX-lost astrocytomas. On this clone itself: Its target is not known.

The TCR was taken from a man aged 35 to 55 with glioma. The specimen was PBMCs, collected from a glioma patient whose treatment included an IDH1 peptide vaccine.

The CDR3 DNA reads as TGCGCCAGCAGCGGTAGCTTCCCCGGGGCCAACGTCCTGACTTTC. As protein: CASSGSFPGANVLTF. The chain carries TRBV5-1 and TRBJ2-6; D remains ambiguous. The CDR3 consists of 15 residues. CDR1 and CDR2 from the germline V gene are SGHRS and YFSETQ. V dropped 4 bases and J dropped 4 bases, with 12 bases sitting between them.